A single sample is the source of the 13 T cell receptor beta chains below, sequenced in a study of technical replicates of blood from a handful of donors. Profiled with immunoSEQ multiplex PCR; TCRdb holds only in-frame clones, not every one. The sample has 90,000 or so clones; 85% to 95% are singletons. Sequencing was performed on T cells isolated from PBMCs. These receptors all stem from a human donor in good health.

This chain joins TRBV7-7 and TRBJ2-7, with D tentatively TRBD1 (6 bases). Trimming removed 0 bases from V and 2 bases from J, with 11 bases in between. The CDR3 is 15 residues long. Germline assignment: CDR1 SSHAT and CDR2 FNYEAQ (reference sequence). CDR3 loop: CASSLAQGSPYEQYF. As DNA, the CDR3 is TGTGCCAGCAGCTTAGCGCAGGGGTCCCCCTACGAGCAGTACTTC. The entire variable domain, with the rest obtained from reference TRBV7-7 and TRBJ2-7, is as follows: GAGVSQSPRYKVTKRGQDVTLRCDPISSHATLYWYQQALGQGPEFLTYFNYEAQPDKSGLPSDRFSAERPEGSISTLTIQRTEQRDSAMYRCASSLAQGSPYEQYFGPGTRLTVT.

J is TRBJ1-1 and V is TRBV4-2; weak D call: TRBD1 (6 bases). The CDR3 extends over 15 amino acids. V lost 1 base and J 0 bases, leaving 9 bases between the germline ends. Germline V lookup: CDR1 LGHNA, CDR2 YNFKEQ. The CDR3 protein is CASSQAWTVNTEAFF. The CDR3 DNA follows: TGTGCCAGCAGCCAAGCGTGGACAGTGAACACTGAAGCTTTCTTT.

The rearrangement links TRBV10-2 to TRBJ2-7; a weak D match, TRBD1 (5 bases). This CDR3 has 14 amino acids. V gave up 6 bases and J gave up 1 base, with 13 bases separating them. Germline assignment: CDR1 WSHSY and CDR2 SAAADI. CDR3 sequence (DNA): TGCGCCAGCAGGGGTCTGGGGCTTTCCTACGAGCAGTACTTC. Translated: CASRGLGLSYEQYF.

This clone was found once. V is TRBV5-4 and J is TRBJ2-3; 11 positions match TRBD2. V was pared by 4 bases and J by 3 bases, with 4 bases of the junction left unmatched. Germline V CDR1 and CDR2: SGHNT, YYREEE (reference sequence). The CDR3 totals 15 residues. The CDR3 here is CASSQGLAETDTQYF. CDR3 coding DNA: TGTGCCAGCAGCCAGGGACTAGCGGAGACAGATACGCAGTATTTT.

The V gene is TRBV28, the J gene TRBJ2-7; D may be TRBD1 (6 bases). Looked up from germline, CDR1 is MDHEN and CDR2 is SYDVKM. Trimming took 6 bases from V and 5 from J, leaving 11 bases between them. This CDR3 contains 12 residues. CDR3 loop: CASRRGYDEQYF. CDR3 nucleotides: TGTGCCAGCAGAAGGGGGTACGACGAGCAGTACTTC.

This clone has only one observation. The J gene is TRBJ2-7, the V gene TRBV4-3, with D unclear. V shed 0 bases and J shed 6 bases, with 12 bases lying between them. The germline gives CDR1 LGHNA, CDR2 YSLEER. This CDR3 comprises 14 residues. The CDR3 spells CASSQDQAGFEQYF. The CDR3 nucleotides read TGCGCCAGCAGCCAAGATCAGGCTGGCTTCGAGCAGTACTTC.

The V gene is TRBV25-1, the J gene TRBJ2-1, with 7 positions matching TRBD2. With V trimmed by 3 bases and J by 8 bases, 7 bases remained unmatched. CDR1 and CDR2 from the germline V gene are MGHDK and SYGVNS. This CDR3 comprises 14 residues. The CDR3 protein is CASSDWTGRDEQFF. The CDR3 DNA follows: TGTGCCAGCAGTGATTGGACGGGGAGGGATGAGCAGTTCTTC.

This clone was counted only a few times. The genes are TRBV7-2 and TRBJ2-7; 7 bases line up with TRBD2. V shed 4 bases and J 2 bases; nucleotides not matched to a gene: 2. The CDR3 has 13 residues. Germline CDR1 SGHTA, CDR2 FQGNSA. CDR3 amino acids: CASSSLAAYEQYF. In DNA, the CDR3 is TGTGCCAGCAGCTCGCTAGCGGCCTACGAGCAGTACTTC.

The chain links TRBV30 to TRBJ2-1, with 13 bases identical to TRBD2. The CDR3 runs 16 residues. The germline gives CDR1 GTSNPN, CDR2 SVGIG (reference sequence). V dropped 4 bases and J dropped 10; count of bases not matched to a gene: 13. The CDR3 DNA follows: TGTGCCTGGACCAGAAGAGGACTAGCGGGAGTTAACGAGCAGTTCTTC. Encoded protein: CAWTRRGLAGVNEQFF.

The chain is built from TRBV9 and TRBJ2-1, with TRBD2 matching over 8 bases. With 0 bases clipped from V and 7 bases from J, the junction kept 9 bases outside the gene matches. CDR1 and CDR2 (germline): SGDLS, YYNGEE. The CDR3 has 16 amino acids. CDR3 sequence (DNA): TGTGCCAGCAGCGTAGGTAAAACGGGAGGGGGTAATGAGCAGTTCTTC. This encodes CASSVGKTGGGNEQFF.

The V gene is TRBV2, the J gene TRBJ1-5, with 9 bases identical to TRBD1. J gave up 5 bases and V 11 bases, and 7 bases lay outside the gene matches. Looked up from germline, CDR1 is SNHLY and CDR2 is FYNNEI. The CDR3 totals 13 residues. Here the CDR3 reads CAGGQGLYQPQHF. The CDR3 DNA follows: TGTGCCGGGGGACAGGGCTTATATCAGCCCCAGCATTTT.

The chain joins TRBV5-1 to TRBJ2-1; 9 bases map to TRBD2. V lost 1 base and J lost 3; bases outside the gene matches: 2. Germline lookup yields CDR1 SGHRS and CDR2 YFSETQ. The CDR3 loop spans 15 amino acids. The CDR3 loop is CASSLSAGGYNEQFF. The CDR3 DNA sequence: TGCGCCAGCAGCTTGTCAGCGGGAGGCTACAATGAGCAGTTCTTC.

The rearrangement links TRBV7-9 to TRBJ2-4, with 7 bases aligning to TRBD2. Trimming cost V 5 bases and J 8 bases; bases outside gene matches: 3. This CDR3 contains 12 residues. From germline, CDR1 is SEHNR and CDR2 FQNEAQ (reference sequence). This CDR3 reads CASSQGRDIQYF. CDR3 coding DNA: TGTGCCAGCAGCCAAGGGAGGGACATTCAGTACTTC.